The source of this TCR beta chain is a study of CD8+CD57+ T cells in acquired aplastic anemia. Study context: Sorted CD4+ and CD8+ cells yielded 3.2 ug of DNA on average. The average read count for CD4+ cells in healthy donors was 9 million to 14 million. Study-wide points: Some 31 CD8+ CDR3 sequences were shared between patients and controls. Significant differences in CD8+ Simpson's diversity were not observed between patients and controls.

Investigators profiled TCR beta VDJ and CDR3 from genomic DNA template. Via MiXCR, TCRdb re-called the reads, giving one row per CDR3 protein. The sample records around 64,000 distinct CDR3 sequences, 55% being singletons. Germline CDR1 reads MNHNS; CDR2 reads SASEGT. With 6 bases removed from V and 2 bases from J, the gap between germline ends came to 14 bases. This CDR3 region has 14 residues. This clonotype was recorded at least ten times. The antigen remains unidentified. This clonotype originated in a human donor in good health, serving as a control. The rearrangement uses TRBV6-1 and TRBJ2-7; D is possibly TRBD2 (7 bases). Sample: sorted CD4+, CD8+, or CD8+CD57+ T cells (not recorded which) from PBMCs. The CDR3 sequence: CASSTGGAPYEQYF. DNA of the CDR3: TGTGCCAGCAGCACGGGGGGCGCCCCCTACGAGCAGTACTTC.